Each of the 32 T cell receptor beta chains below was sequenced from the same sample in a study of neoadjuvant anti-PD-1 for oral cavity cancer. Time point indicated: after neoadjuvant nivolumab, at surgical resection. TCRdb's copy holds only in-frame clones and misses some; the assay was immunoSEQ multiplex PCR. The sample consists of roughly 68,000 clones, 86% of them appearing once. Sequences were derived from PBMCs, sampled after nivolumab (anti-PD-1) treatment. Every receptor here comes from a person aged 35-79 years with oral cavity squamous cell carcinoma.

This clone was recorded once. This rearrangement joins TRBV5-1 to TRBJ2-1; D ambiguous. Germline CDR1 SGHRS, CDR2 YFSETQ. The ends were cut back, 6 bases at V and 2 bases at J, with 9 bases in the middle. The CDR3 loop spans 13 amino acids. The CDR3 coding sequence is TGCGCCAGCACGGTCGGCACCTACAATGAGCAGTTCTTC. This codes for CASTVGTYNEQFF.

This clone was seen a single time. The CDR3 DNA sequence: TGCAGCGTTCCCAAGCCCCTTGGACTAGCGGGGTCCTACAATGAGCAGTTCTTC. Amino acid sequence: CSVPKPLGLAGSYNEQFF. This chain links TRBV29-1 with TRBJ2-1, with TRBD2 matching 12 bases. This CDR3 is built from 18 residues. Germline loops: CDR1 SQVTM, CDR2 ANQGSEA. J was trimmed by 1 base and V by 5 bases; bases with no gene match: 12.

DNA for the CDR3: TGTGCCAGCCTGTACACGGGAGGGTACCAAGAGACCCAGTACTTC. Protein product: CASLYTGGYQETQYF. This chain links TRBV7-2 with TRBJ2-5; TRBD2 agrees at 8 bases. The CDR3 is 15 residues long. The germline gives CDR1 SGHTA, CDR2 FQGNSA. With 8 bases clipped from V and 0 bases from J, the junction kept 8 bases outside the gene matches.

The chain couples TRBV7-8 to TRBJ1-2, with D possibly matching TRBD1 (5 bases). CDR3 length: 14 residues. Trimming took 5 bases from V and 4 from J, leaving 14 bases between them. CDR1 and CDR2 (germline): SGHVS, FQNEAQ. In DNA form, the CDR3 reads TGTGCCAGCAGCCCGGTGGGGGAAAGCTATGGCTACACCTTC. Residues: CASSPVGESYGYTF.

The count of this clone is one. The gene calls are TRBV9 and TRBJ2-5, with D possibly matching TRBD1 (6 bases). Germline CDR1 reads SGDLS; CDR2 reads YYNGEE. V lost 0 bases and J 0 bases, leaving 9 bases between the germline ends. The CDR3 is 15 amino acids. The CDR3 loop is CASSVGGHNQETQYF. Here the CDR3 DNA reads TGTGCCAGCAGCGTAGGGGGACACAACCAAGAGACCCAGTACTTC.

The gene calls are TRBV19 and TRBJ1-5; 9 bases agree with TRBD1. Unmatched junction bases numbered 4, after V lost 6 bases and J lost 1 base. CDR1 LNHDA and CDR2 SQIVND come from the germline V gene (reference sequence). The CDR3 has 15 residues. CDR3 sequence reads: CASRTGGTSNQPQHF. The DNA for the CDR3 is TGTGCCAGTAGAACAGGGGGCACGAGCAATCAGCCCCAGCATTTT.

The rearrangement joins TRBV7-9 to TRBJ1-2; D call uncertain. V shed 5 bases and J shed 8 bases, with 15 bases lying between them. This CDR3 is 13 amino acids long. Looked up from germline, CDR1 is SEHNR and CDR2 is FQNEAQ (reference sequence). The CDR3 DNA reads as TGTGCCAGCAGCCCCAGACTTGGCGTAGGCTACACCTTC. Translation gives CASSPRLGVGYTF. The whole variable domain, remainder taken from reference TRBV7-9 and TRBJ1-2, is DTGVSQNPRHKITKRGQNVTFRCDPISEHNRLYWYRQTLGQGPEFLTYFQNEAQLEKSRLLSDRFSAERPKGSFSTLEIQRTEQGDSAMYLCASSPRLGVGYTFGSGTRLTVV.

This rearrangement joins TRBV10-3 to TRBJ2-3, with a possible D match to TRBD2 (5 bases). Trimming cost V 8 bases and J 5 bases, with 5 bases left between them. The CDR3 spans 10 residues. CDR1 and CDR2 (germline): ENHRY, SYGVKD. CDR3: CAIGGDTQYF. The CDR3 region has the DNA TGTGCCATCGGAGGAGATACGCAGTATTTT.

This chain uses TRBV6-6 with TRBJ1-2, with D possibly matching TRBD1 (6 bases). Germline CDR1 MNHNY, CDR2 SVGAGI (reference sequence). There are 13 residues in the CDR3. The V gene lost 6 bases and the J gene lost 6 bases, with 14 bases spanning the gap. This chain's CDR3 is CASRSTGMDGYTF. The CDR3 DNA follows: TGTGCCAGCAGGTCAACAGGGATGGATGGCTACACCTTC.

This rearrangement joins TRBV4-2 to TRBJ1-1; a possible D gene is TRBD1 (5 bases). The CDR3 spans 14 residues. The V gene lost 4 bases and the J gene lost 7 bases, with 16 bases spanning the gap. The germline CDR1 and CDR2 sequences are LGHNA and YNFKEQ. Here the CDR3 DNA reads TGTGCCAGCAGCCTGGGGGGGGGAAGAGGTGAAGCTTTCTTT. Its protein is CASSLGGGRGEAFF.

This chain links TRBV4-1 with TRBJ2-3; TRBD1 is a possible D gene (5 bases). This CDR3 is built from 16 residues. Germline lookup yields CDR1 MGHRA and CDR2 YSYEKL. Trimming cost V 0 bases and J 6 bases, with 16 bases left between them. Written as DNA, the CDR3 is TGCGCCAGCAGCCAAGAGGCCCTAGGGCGACAGGATACGCAGTATTTT. Its translation: CASSQEALGRQDTQYF.

V and J are TRBV27 and TRBJ1-1; 7 bases are shared with TRBD1. This CDR3 is built from 13 residues. Trimming cost V 3 bases and J 11 bases; bases outside gene matches: 9. Germline V CDR1 and CDR2: MNHEY, SMNVEV (reference sequence). The CDR3: CASSFQTGSRAFF. CDR3 nucleotides: TGTGCCAGCAGTTTCCAGACAGGGTCGAGGGCTTTCTTT.

The sample holds a few counts of this clone. The genes are TRBV25-1 and TRBJ1-2, with TRBD1 matching 7 bases. Germline V gives CDR1 MGHDK, CDR2 SYGVNS. J was trimmed by 4 bases and V by 7 bases; bases with no gene match: 6. The CDR3 is 13 amino acids. Written as DNA, the CDR3 is TGTGCCAGCACAACAGGGGAGGCCTATGGCTACACCTTC. Translating it yields CASTTGEAYGYTF.

The rearrangement uses TRBV6-5 and TRBJ2-2; 10 bases are a match to TRBD2. J gave up 4 bases and V 7 bases, and 6 bases lay outside the gene matches. Germline-derived CDR1 and CDR2 are MNHEY and SVGAGI. This CDR3 contains 15 residues. CDR3 sequence reads: CASKSGGAFTGELFF. The CDR3 DNA reads as TGTGCCAGCAAGAGCGGGGGGGCCTTCACCGGGGAGCTGTTTTTT.

J is TRBJ2-1 and V is TRBV9; maybe TRBD2 (5 bases). This CDR3 spans 14 amino acids. Germline loops: CDR1 SGDLS, CDR2 YYNGEE. Trimming took off 0 bases at V and 6 bases at J, with 10 bases between the two ends. The CDR3 here is CASSVEIEGNEQFF. As DNA, the CDR3 is TGTGCCAGCAGCGTAGAAATAGAGGGCAATGAGCAGTTCTTC.

Here the CDR3 reads CASSFTSGRSNEQFF. The DNA of the CDR3 is TGTGCCAGCAGCTTTACTAGCGGGAGATCTAATGAGCAGTTCTTC. The chain recombines TRBV7-9 with TRBJ2-1; 11 bases are a match to TRBD2. J lost 7 bases, V lost 3 bases, and 5 bases had no gene match. The CDR3 contains 15 residues. Germline assignment: CDR1 SEHNR and CDR2 FQNEAQ (reference sequence). Variable domain in full (rest from reference TRBV7-9 and TRBJ2-1): DTGVSQNPRHKITKRGQNVTFRCDPISEHNRLYWYRQTLGQGPEFLTYFQNEAQLEKSRLLSDRFSAERPKGSFSTLEIQRTEQGDSAMYLCASSFTSGRSNEQFFGPGTRLTVL.

The genes are TRBV27 and TRBJ1-2, with D perhaps TRBD1 (5 bases). The CDR3 has 19 residues. The germline V gene has CDR1 MNHEY and CDR2 SMNVEV (reference sequence). V gave up 6 bases and J gave up 0 bases, with 26 bases separating them. CDR3 residues: CASRGSYLTDSASNYGYTF. As DNA, the CDR3 is TGTGCCAGCAGAGGATCGTACCTGACAGACAGTGCTTCTAACTATGGCTACACCTTC.

The V gene is TRBV6-4, the J gene TRBJ2-1; 11 nucleotides line up with TRBD1. The germline gives CDR1 MRHNA, CDR2 SNTAGT. J lost 4 bases, V lost 6 bases, and 5 bases had no gene match. This CDR3 spans 15 amino acids. The CDR3 loop is CASSPGQGVYNEQFF. CDR3 sequence (DNA): TGTGCCAGCAGCCCGGGACAGGGGGTTTACAATGAGCAGTTCTTC.

This chain uses TRBV2 with TRBJ1-2, with D unresolved. CDR1 is SNHLY, CDR2 FYNNEI, per germline. The CDR3 length is 16 residues. V was pared by 4 bases and J by 8 bases, with 23 bases between. The DNA of the CDR3 is TGTGCCAGCAGTGTATCACAGTCTACGGTGGATTGGGGCTACACCTTC. It specifies CASSVSQSTVDWGYTF.

This sequence joins TRBV29-1 and TRBJ2-1; D is ambiguous. The ends were cut back, 6 bases at V and 6 bases at J, with 12 bases in the middle. The CDR3 is 12 residues long. Germline V CDR1 and CDR2: SQVTM, ANQGSEA. This CDR3 is CSVSSSSNEQFF. The CDR3 coding sequence is TGCAGCGTGAGTTCTAGTAGCAATGAGCAGTTCTTC.

The V gene is TRBV7-8, the J gene TRBJ2-2; 10 bases match TRBD2. CDR3 length equals 17 residues. In germline, CDR1 is SGHVS, CDR2 FQNEAQ. The ends lost 2 bases at V and 0 bases at J; junction bases unmatched: 3. The CDR3 loop reads CASSLPSGGPNTGELFF. The DNA of the CDR3 is TGTGCCAGCAGCTTACCTAGCGGGGGCCCGAACACCGGGGAGCTGTTTTTT. The full variable domain, in which reference TRBV7-8 and TRBJ2-2 provide the parts outside the CDR3, is GAGVSQSPRYKVAKRGQDVALRCDPISGHVSLFWYQQALGQGPEFLTYFQNEAQLDKSGLPSDRFFAERPEGSVSTLKIQRTQQEDSAVYLCASSLPSGGPNTGELFFGEGSRLTVL.

The chain employs TRBV5-1 and TRBJ2-5; no definite D call. The V gene's germline CDR1 is SGHRS and CDR2 YFSETQ. The CDR3 sequence is 12 residues long. V was shortened by 3 bases and J by 5 bases, with 8 bases between the two germline ends. This CDR3 is CASSSNWETQYF. DNA of the CDR3: TGCGCCAGCAGCTCAAATTGGGAGACCCAGTACTTC.

The CDR3 loop reads CASSEWGLISGYTF. In DNA form, the CDR3 reads TGTGCCAGCAGTGAATGGGGACTGATCAGTGGCTACACCTTC. This chain joins TRBV25-1 and TRBJ1-2; a weak D match, TRBD1 (5 bases). Per germline, CDR1 MGHDK and CDR2 SYGVNS. The V end lost 1 base, the J end lost 7 bases, and 13 bases lay between the germline ends. The CDR3 is 14 amino acids.

This sequence joins TRBV7-8 and TRBJ2-7, with a weak D call TRBD1 (6 bases). Germline CDR1 SGHVS, CDR2 FQNEAQ. V was trimmed by 1 base and J by 0 bases, leaving 10 bases between them. The CDR3 loop spans 15 amino acids. The CDR3 DNA follows: TGTGCCAGCAGCTTAGTTACAGGGAGCTCCTACGAGCAGTACTTC. Amino acid sequence: CASSLVTGSSYEQYF.

This rearrangement joins TRBV11-3 to TRBJ2-2; D might be TRBD1 (6 bases). This CDR3 contains 14 residues. CDR1 and CDR2 (germline): SGHNT, YENEEA. V was cut by 2 bases and J by 3 bases, with 7 bases left in between. In DNA form, the CDR3 reads TGTGCCAGCAGCTTACCAGGGGACACCGGGGAGCTGTTTTTT. Its protein is CASSLPGDTGELFF.

V is TRBV10-3 and J is TRBJ1-2; D is undetermined. Germline V CDR1 and CDR2: ENHRY, SYGVKD. V was pared by 1 base and J by 12 bases, with 12 bases between. The CDR3 has 12 residues. DNA for the CDR3: TGTGCCATCAGTGAGTGGTTGGGCGCGAACACCTTC. This sequence encodes CAISEWLGANTF.

The gene calls are TRBV5-1 and TRBJ2-7; D is perhaps TRBD1 or TRBD2 (5 bases each). Trimming left V 8 bases short and J 3 bases short, with 21 bases between. Germline values: CDR1 SGHRS, CDR2 YFSETQ. The CDR3 contains 15 residues. This chain's CDR3 is CARLTTGTDVYEQYF. The CDR3 DNA reads as TGCGCCAGACTAACGACCGGGACGGACGTCTACGAGCAGTACTTC.

CDR3 nucleotide sequence: TGTGCCAGCAGACCCTCAGGGGAGGGGCACGAGCAGTACTTC. Its translation is CASRPSGEGHEQYF. The chain combines TRBV28 with TRBJ2-7; D is perhaps TRBD2 (7 bases). Trimming took 6 bases from V and 5 from J, leaving 17 bases between them. Germline values: CDR1 MDHEN, CDR2 SYDVKM. The CDR3 is 14 amino acids.

This chain links TRBV7-2 with TRBJ2-3; TRBD1 or TRBD2 may be the D gene (7 bases each). The CDR3 consists of 17 residues. Germline CDR1 is SGHTA and CDR2 is FQGNSA. Trimming removed 3 bases at V and 6 bases at J, with 22 bases between. The CDR3 loop is CASSLSGGGGYSDTQYF. The CDR3 nucleotides read TGTGCCAGCAGCTTGTCCGGGGGAGGGGGCTACTCCGATACGCAGTATTTT.

In DNA form, the CDR3 reads TGTGCCAGCACTCTGCGGACGGGAGGTGGAGAGACCCAGTACTTC. Encoded protein: CASTLRTGGGETQYF. The chain has TRBV2 and TRBJ2-5, with 7 bases lining up with TRBD2. The V gene end was trimmed by 7 bases and the J gene end by 4 bases; junction bases not matched to a gene: 12. This CDR3 is 15 amino acids long. Germline assignment: CDR1 SNHLY and CDR2 FYNNEI.

Turning to this clone: At the DNA level, this CDR3 is encoded by other sequences in the same sample as well. The genes are TRBV6-5 and TRBJ2-7; 7 bases are a match to TRBD1. The germline CDR1 and CDR2 sequences are MNHEY and SVGAGI. CDR3 length equals 13 residues. J lost 1 base, V lost 5 bases, and 2 bases had no gene match. The CDR3 region has the DNA TGTGCCAGCAGTCCGGGACAGTCCTACGAGCAGTACTTC. It specifies CASSPGQSYEQYF.

The gene calls are TRBV4-1 and TRBJ2-3; no definite D call. The germline V gene encodes CDR1 MGHRA and CDR2 YSYEKL. Trimming took 2 bases from V and 3 from J, leaving 6 bases between them. This CDR3 has 13 amino acids. Here the CDR3 reads CASSQSRTDTQYF. The DNA for the CDR3 is TGCGCCAGCAGCCAATCGAGGACAGATACGCAGTATTTT.